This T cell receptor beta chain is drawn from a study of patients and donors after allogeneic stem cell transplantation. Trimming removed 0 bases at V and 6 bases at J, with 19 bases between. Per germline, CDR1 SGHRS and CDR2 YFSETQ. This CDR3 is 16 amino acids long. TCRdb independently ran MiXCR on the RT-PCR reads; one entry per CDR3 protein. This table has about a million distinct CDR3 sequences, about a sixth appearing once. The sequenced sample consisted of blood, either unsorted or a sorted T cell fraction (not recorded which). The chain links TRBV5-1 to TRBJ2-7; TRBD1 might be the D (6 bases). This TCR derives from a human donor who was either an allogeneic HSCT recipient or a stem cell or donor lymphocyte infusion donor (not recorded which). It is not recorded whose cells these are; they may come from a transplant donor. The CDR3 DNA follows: TGCGCCAGCAGCTTGGCTATAGGGCAGGGGATAAGCGAGCAGTACTTC. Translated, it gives CASSLAIGQGISEQYF. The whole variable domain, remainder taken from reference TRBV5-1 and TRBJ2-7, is KAGVTQTPRYLIKTRGQQVTLSCSPISGHRSVSWYQQTPGQGLQFLFEYFSETQRNKGNFPGRFSGRQFSNSRSEMNVSTLELGDSALYLCASSLAIGQGISEQYFGPGTRLTVT.